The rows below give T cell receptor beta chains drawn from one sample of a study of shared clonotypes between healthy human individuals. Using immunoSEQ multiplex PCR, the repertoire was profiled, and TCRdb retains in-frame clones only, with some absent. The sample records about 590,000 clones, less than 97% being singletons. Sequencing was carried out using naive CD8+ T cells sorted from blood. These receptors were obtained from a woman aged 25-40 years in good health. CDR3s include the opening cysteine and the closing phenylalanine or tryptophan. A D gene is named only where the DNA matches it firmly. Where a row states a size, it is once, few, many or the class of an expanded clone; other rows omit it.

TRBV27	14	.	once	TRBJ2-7	TGTGCCAGCAGTTTAGGCGAGAGCTCCTACGAGCAGTACTTC	CASSLGESSYEQYF
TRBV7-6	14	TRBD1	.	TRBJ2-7	TGTGCCAGCAGCTCCCGGACAGGGATCCACGAGCAGTACTTC	CASSSRTGIHEQYF
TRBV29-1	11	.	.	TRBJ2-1	TGCAGCGTTGAAGTATACAATGAGCAGTTCTTC	CSVEVYNEQFF
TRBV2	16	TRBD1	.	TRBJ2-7	TGTGCCAGCAGGTTCGACAGGGGGACGTCTGACTACGAGCAGTACTTC	CASRFDRGTSDYEQYF
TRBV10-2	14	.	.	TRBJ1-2	TGCGCCAGCAGTGAGTCTGCCTACCTCGGAGGCTACACCTTC	CASSESAYLGGYTF
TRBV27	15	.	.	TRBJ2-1	TGTGCCAGCAGTTCGGAGACGAGCTCCTACAATGAGCAGTTCTTC	CASSSETSSYNEQFF
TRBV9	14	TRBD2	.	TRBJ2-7	TGTGCCAGCAGCTCGGGACTAGCGGGCCACGAGCAGTACTTC	CASSSGLAGHEQYF
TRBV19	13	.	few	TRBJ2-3	TGTGCCAGTGCCGAAGAGCCGGCAGATACGCAGTATTTT	CASAEEPADTQYF
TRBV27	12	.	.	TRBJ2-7	TGTGCCAGCAAGGACATCGGCTACGAGCAGTACTTC	CASKDIGYEQYF
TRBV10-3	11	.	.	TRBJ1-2	TGTGCCATCAGGATAGGGTATGGCTACACCTTC	CAIRIGYGYTF
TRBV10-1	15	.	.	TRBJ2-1	TGCGCCAGCGCCCGGGACGACGAAATCCCACATGAGCAGTTCTTC	CASARDDEIPHEQFF
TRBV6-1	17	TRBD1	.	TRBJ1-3	TGTGCCAGCAGTGAGTGGACAGGGCTGCTTTCTGGAAACACCATATATTTT	CASSEWTGLLSGNTIYF
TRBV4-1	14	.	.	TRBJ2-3	TGCGCCAGCAGCCAAGACAGGGCGGGGGATACGCAGTATTTT	CASSQDRAGDTQYF
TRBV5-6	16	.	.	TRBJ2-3	TGTGCCAGCAGCAGAGGCGTTGGGGCACGCACAGATACGCAGTATTTT	CASSRGVGARTDTQYF
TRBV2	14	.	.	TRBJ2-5	TGTGCCAGCAGTGAAACCCAGGGGCGGGAGACCCAGTACTTC	CASSETQGRETQYF
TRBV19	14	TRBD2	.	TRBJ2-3	TGTGCCAGTACCGGACTAGCGGGAGTAGATACGCAGTATTTT	CASTGLAGVDTQYF
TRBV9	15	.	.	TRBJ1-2	TGTGCCAGCAGCGTAGGCGTAGGGCCTGCCTATGGCTACACCTTC	CASSVGVGPAYGYTF
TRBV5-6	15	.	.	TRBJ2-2	TGTGCCAGCAGCTCGGCGATGTCAAACACCGGGGAGCTGTTTTTT	CASSSAMSNTGELFF
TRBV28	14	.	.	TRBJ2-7	TGTGCCAGCAGCCCCCCGGACAGATATTACGAGCAGTACTTC	CASSPPDRYYEQYF
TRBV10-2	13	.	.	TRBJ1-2	TGCGCCATCTTCGACAGGAGACTTTATGGCTACACCTTC	CAIFDRRLYGYTF
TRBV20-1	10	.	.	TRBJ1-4	TGCAGTGCTAGAGATGAAAAACTGTTTTTT	CSARDEKLFF
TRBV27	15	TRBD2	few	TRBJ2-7	TGTGCCAGCAGCCCCGTCGGACTAGCGGGCTACGAGCAGTACTTC	CASSPVGLAGYEQYF
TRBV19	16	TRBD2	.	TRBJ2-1	TGTGCCAGTAGTATAACAGCGGGAGTCGCATACAATGAGCAGTTCTTC	CASSITAGVAYNEQFF
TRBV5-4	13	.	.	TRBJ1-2	TGTGCCAGCAGCTTGGAGGACGTCTATGGCTACACCTTC	CASSLEDVYGYTF
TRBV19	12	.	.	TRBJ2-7	TGTGCCAGTTCAGGGCAGGGCTACGAGCAGTACTTC	CASSGQGYEQYF
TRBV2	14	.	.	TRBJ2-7	TGTGCCAGCAGTGATTTGCTAGGCCTTTACGAGCAGTACTTC	CASSDLLGLYEQYF
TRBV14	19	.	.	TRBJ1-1	TGTGCCAGCAGCCAAGATTCCGGACAGACTCGATTGCGGGTCACTGAAGCTTTCTTT	CASSQDSGQTRLRVTEAFF
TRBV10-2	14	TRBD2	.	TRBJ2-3	TGCGCCAGCACGGGGGGTGTAGGCACAGATACGCAGTATTTT	CASTGGVGTDTQYF
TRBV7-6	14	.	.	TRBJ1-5	TGTGCCAGCAGCCCAATTGGGGGCAATCAGCCCCAGCATTTT	CASSPIGGNQPQHF
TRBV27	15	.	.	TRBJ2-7	TGTGCCAGCAGTCCTTACTCGGCAGGGACCTACGAGCAGTACTTC	CASSPYSAGTYEQYF
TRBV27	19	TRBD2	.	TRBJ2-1	TGTGCCAGCAGCCCTTTCGGGGTAGCGGGAGGGCTTTCCTACAATGAGCAGTTCTTC	CASSPFGVAGGLSYNEQFF
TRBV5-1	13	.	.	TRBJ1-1	TGCGCCAGCAGCTTTGGACAGAGTACCGAAGCTTTCTTT	CASSFGQSTEAFF
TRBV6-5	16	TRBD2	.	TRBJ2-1	TGTGCCAGCAGTTACGGACTAGCGGCTTCCTACAATGAGCAGTTCTTC	CASSYGLAASYNEQFF
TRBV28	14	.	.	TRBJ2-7	TGTGCCGCCGGACCCCCGGGGACATCTTACGAGCAGTACTTC	CAAGPPGTSYEQYF
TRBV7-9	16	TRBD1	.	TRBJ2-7	TGTGCCAGCAGCTCATGGGACAGGGGAGAGCCCTACGAGCAGTACTTC	CASSSWDRGEPYEQYF
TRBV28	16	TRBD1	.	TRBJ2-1	TGTGCCAGCGGTACGTATCAGGGGGCATCCTACAATGAGCAGTTCTTC	CASGTYQGASYNEQFF
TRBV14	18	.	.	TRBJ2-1	TGTGCCAGCAGCCAAGATGCAAGAAGGAGGGCCCTGTACAATGAGCAGTTCTTC	CASSQDARRRALYNEQFF
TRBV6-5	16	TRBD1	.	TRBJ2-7	TGTGCCAGCAGTTACTCCACAGGGGGCGTCAGCTACGAGCAGTACTTC	CASSYSTGGVSYEQYF
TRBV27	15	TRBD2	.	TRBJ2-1	TGTGCCAGCAGTTCCAGGACTAGCGTATACAATGAGCAGTTCTTC	CASSSRTSVYNEQFF
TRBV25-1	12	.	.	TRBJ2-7	TGTGCCAGCAGTGATACGAGTTGGGAGCAGTACTTC	CASSDTSWEQYF
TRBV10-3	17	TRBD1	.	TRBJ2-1	TGTGCCATCAGTGAGTCGGGGACCGGGACAGGGGTCTATGAGCAGTTCTTC	CAISESGTGTGVYEQFF
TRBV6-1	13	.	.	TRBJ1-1	TGTGCCAGCAGTGAAGGGATGAACACTGAAGCTTTCTTT	CASSEGMNTEAFF
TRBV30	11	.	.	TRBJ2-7	TGTGCCTGGAGTGATTCCTACGAGCAGTACTTC	CAWSDSYEQYF
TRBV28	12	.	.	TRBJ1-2	TGTGCCAGCAGTCCCAGTAACTATGGCTACACCTTC	CASSPSNYGYTF
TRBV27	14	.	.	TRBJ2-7	TGTGCCAGCAGTTTCCAGGACTGGGGCTACGAGCAGTACTTC	CASSFQDWGYEQYF
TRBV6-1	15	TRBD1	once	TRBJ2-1	TGTGCCAGCAGTCTTACAGGGGTTGGCTACAATGAGCAGTTCTTC	CASSLTGVGYNEQFF
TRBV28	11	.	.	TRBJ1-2	TGTGCCAGCAGTTTGGAGTATGGCTACACCTTC	CASSLEYGYTF
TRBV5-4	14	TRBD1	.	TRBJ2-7	TGTGCCAGCAGCTCCGGGACAGGATTATACGAGCAGTACTTC	CASSSGTGLYEQYF
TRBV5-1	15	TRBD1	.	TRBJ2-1	TGCGCCAGCAGCTTGGAGACAGGGGGCGGCGATGAGCAGTTCTTC	CASSLETGGGDEQFF
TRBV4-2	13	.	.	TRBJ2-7	TGTGCCAGCAGCCAAGATGTGTTACACGAGCAGTACTTC	CASSQDVLHEQYF